The T cell receptor (beta chain) under discussion was sequenced for a study of T-cell reconstitution after alpha-beta-depleted transplantation in children. This clonotype was seen a few times. Germline V gene lookup returns CDR1 MGHRA and CDR2 YSYEKL. V dropped 4 bases and J dropped 2; count of bases not matched to a gene: 3. The CDR3 runs to 14 residues. It was with unique molecular identifiers that the TCRbeta library was prepared. Each CDR3 protein is one row after TCRdb ran MiXCR on the PCR reads. Counted here are a few hundred thousand distinct CDR3 sequences, over 20% occurring once; the ten biggest clones make up 3.5% to 4%.

This chain links TRBV4-1 with TRBJ2-7; 9 bases align to TRBD2. Material: PBMCs from the stem cell graft donor, obtained from the stem cell graft. This receptor was obtained from a human donor who donated a stem cell graft to a child with acute myeloid leukemia. Here the CDR3 DNA reads TGCGCCAGCAGCCCCGCGGGAGGGACCTACGAGCAGTACTTC. Its translation: CASSPAGGTYEQYF.